This entry is about one T cell receptor (beta chain). The antigen remains undetermined. The V segment lost 5 bases and the J segment 15 bases; nucleotides outside the gene matches: 13. The CDR3 extends over 14 amino acids. Germline assignment: CDR1 SGHNT and CDR2 YYREEE (reference sequence). These data originate in a study of shared clonotypes between healthy human individuals. Findings and limits, study-wide: Shared clonotypes: 4.5% to 5% naive CD4, around 3.5% naive CD8, around 2.2% memory CD4, over 0.3% memory CD8. Since donors were few, the genetic and exposure-history diversity represented was limited.

The table came from immunoSEQ multiplex PCR; TCRdb's copy has only in-frame clones and leaves some out. The table includes about 1 million clones, about three quarters detected once. The specimen was memory CD4+ T cells sorted from blood. Described subset: CD45RA-negative fraction. This chain uses TRBV5-4 with TRBJ2-1; 11 bases line up with TRBD1. This clonotype originated in a man aged 18 to 30 in good health. The CDR3 sequence: CASRRTGGGPWGFF. CDR3 coding DNA: TGTGCCAGCAGAAGGACAGGGGGCGGCCCCTGGGGGTTCTTC.